The 2 T cell receptor beta chains below were found in one sample sequenced in a study of technical replicates of blood from several donors. Assay used: immunoSEQ multiplex PCR; TCRdb lists only in-frame clones, some missing. The data show fewer than 90,000 clones, approximately 96% seen once. Sequencing used T cells isolated from PBMCs. The origin of the receptors is a human donor in good health.

The rearrangement links TRBV7-9 to TRBJ2-6; no clear D. Germline V gives CDR1 SEHNR, CDR2 FQNEAQ (reference sequence). The CDR3 loop spans 18 amino acids. V gave up 1 base and J gave up 0 bases, with 13 bases separating them. CDR3 region: CASSLDARVYSGANVLTF. The DNA of the CDR3 is TGTGCCAGCAGCTTAGACGCTAGAGTTTACTCTGGGGCCAACGTCCTGACTTTC.

V gene TRBV7-8 combines with J gene TRBJ2-3; TRBD1 matches at 9 bases. The CDR3 runs to 14 residues. V was clipped by 5 bases and J by 6 bases; unmatched bases: 6. Germline V lookup: CDR1 SGHVS, CDR2 FQNEAQ. CDR3 nucleotide sequence: TGTGCCAGCAGCCAGGGACAGGGTGCGGATACGCAGTATTTT. Translated, it gives CASSQGQGADTQYF.